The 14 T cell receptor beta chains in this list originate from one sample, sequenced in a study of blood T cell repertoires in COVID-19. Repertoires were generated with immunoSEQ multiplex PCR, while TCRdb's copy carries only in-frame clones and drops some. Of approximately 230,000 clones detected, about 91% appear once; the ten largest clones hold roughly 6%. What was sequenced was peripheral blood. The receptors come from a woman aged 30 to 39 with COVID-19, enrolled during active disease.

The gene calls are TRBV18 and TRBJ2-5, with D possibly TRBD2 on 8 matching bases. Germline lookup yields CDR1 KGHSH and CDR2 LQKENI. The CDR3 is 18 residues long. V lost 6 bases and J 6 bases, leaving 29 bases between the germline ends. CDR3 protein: CASSPIMPGLGGLKTQYF. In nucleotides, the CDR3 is TGTGCCAGCTCTCCTATAATGCCGGGACTAGGGGGCTTGAAGACCCAGTACTTC.

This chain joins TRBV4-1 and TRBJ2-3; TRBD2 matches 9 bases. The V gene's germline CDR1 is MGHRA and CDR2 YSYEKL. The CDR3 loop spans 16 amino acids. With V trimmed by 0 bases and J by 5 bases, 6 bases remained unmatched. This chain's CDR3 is CASSQDSSGNGDTQYF. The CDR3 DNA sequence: TGCGCCAGCAGCCAAGATTCTAGCGGGAATGGAGATACGCAGTATTTT.

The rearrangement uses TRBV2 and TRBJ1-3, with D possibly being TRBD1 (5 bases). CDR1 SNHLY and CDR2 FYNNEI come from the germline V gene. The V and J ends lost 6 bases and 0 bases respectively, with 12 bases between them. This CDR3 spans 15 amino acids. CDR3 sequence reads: CASRGDSYSGNTIYF. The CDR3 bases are TGTGCCAGCAGAGGTGACAGTTACTCTGGAAACACCATATATTTT. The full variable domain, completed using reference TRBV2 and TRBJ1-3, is EPEVTQTPSHQVTQMGQEVILRCVPISNHLYFYWYRQILGQKVEFLVSFYNNEISEKSEIFDDQFSVERPDGSNFTLKIRSTKLEDSAMYFCASRGDSYSGNTIYFGEGSWLTVV.

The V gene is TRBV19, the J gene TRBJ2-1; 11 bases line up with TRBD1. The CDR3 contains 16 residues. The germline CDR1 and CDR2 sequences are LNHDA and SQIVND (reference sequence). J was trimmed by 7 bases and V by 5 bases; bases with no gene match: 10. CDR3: CASSSPRDRGENEQFF. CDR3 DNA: TGTGCCAGTAGTTCCCCCCGGGACAGGGGGGAGAATGAGCAGTTCTTC. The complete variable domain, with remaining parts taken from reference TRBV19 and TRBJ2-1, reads DGGITQSPKYLFRKEGQNVTLSCEQNLNHDAMYWYRQDPGQGLRLIYYSQIVNDFQKGDIAEGYSVSREKKESFPLTVTSAQKNPTAFYLCASSSPRDRGENEQFFGPGTRLTVL.

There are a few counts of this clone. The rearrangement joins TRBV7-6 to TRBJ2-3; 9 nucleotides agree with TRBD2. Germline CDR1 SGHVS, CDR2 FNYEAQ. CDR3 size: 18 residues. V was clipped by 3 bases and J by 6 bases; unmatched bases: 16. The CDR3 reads CASSFVSPGLAYSDTQYF. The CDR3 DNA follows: TGTGCCAGCAGCTTTGTGTCGCCGGGACTAGCCTATTCTGATACGCAGTATTTT.

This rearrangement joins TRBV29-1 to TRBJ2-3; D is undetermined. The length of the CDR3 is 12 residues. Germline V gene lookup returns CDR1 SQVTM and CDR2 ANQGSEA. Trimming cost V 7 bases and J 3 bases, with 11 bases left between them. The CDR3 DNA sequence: TGCAGCGCCCCCTCAGGAACAGATACGCAGTATTTT. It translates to CSAPSGTDTQYF.

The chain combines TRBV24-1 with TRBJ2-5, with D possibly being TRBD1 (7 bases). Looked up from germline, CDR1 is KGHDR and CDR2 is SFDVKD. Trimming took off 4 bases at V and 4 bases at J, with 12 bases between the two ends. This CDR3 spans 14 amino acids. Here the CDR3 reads CATSESQGGETQYF. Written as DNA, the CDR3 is TGTGCCACCAGTGAATCGCAGGGGGGAGAGACCCAGTACTTC.

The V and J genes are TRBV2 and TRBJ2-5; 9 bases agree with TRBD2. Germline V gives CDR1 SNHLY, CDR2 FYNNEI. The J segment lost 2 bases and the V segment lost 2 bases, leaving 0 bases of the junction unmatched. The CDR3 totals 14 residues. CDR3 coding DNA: TGTGCCAGCAGTGAAACTAGCGGGCAAGAGACCCAGTACTTC. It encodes CASSETSGQETQYF.

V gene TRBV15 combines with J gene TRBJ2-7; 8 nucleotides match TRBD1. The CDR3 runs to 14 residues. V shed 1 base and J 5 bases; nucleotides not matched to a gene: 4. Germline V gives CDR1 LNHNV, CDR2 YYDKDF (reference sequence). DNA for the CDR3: TGTGCCACCAGCAGAGGACAGGGGTGGGACGAGCAGTACTTC. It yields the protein CATSRGQGWDEQYF.

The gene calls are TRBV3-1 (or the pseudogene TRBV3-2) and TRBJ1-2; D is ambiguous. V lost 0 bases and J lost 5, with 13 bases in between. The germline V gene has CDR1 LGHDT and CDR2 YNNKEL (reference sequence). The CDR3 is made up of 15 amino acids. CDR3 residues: CASSQDWPEAYGYTF. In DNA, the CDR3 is TGTGCCAGCAGCCAAGATTGGCCGGAGGCGTATGGCTACACCTTC.

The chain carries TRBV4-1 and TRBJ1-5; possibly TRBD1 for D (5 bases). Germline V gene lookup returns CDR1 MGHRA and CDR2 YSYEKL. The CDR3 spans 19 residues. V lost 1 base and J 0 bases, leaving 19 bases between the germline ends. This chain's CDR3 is CASSQGGAGIGYSNQPQHF. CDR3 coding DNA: TGCGCCAGCAGCCAAGGAGGAGCAGGGATAGGATATAGCAATCAGCCCCAGCATTTT.

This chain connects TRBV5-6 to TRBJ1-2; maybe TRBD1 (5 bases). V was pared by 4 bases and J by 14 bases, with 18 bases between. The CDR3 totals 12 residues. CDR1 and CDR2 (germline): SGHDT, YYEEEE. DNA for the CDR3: TGTGCCAGCAGCCAGCTGGAAGGACATCCAACCTTC. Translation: CASSQLEGHPTF. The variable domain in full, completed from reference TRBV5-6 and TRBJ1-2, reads DAGVTQSPTHLIKTRGQQVTLRCSPKSGHDTVSWYQQALGQGPQFIFQYYEEEERQRGNFPDRFSGHQFPNYSSELNVNALLLGDSALYLCASSQLEGHPTFGSGTRLTVV.

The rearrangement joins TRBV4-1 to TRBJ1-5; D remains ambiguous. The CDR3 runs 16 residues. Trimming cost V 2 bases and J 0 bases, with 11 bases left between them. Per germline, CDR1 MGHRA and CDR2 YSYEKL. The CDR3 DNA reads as TGCGCCAGCAGCCAATCCCTACGTGTTAGCAATCAGCCCCAGCATTTT. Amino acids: CASSQSLRVSNQPQHF.

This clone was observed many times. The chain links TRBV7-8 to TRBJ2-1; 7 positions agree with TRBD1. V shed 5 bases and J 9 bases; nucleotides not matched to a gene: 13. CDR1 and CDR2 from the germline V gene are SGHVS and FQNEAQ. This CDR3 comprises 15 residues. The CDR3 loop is CASSPRQGPSVEQFF. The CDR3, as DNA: TGTGCCAGCAGCCCTCGACAGGGACCCTCGGTTGAGCAGTTCTTC.